This T cell receptor beta chain is drawn from a study of CD8+ T cells in alopecia areata. Sequencing used cDNA as its template, made by extracting RNA and reverse transcribing it. TCRdb's copy holds only in-frame clones and misses some; the assay was immunoSEQ multiplex PCR. The sample comprises about 190,000 clones, roughly 60% of which are singletons, and approximately 0.97% rests with the top ten. Specified treatment: oral pan-JAK inhibitor, 5-10 mg twice daily. Per germline, CDR1 MNHNS and CDR2 SASEGT. Between the trimmed V and J ends, which lost 2 bases and 7 bases, there was a span of 12 bases. The CDR3 extends over 15 amino acids.

The J gene is TRBJ1-6, the V gene TRBV6-1; no clear D gene. The sequenced sample was CD4+ T cells sorted from blood, obtained at week 24, from a patient treated with tofacitinib. The receptor was derived from a human donor with alopecia areata. The CDR3 DNA reads TGTGCCAGCAGTGAACTTCCGGGTCGGAATTCACCCCTCCACTTT. Residues: CASSELPGRNSPLHF.